The sequence of this TCR beta chain was determined in a study of molecular identifiers for immune sequencing clone quantification. Whole-study context: Replicate runs used RNA from roughly 20,000 or 100,000 naive CD8 cells, which was split five ways into aliquots, and four of those aliquots were then sequenced.

Each CDR3 protein is one row after TCRdb ran MiXCR on the PCR reads. The sample contains 300,000 to 400,000 distinct CDR3 sequences, roughly 24% of which appear only once. Naive CD8 T cells, phenotype CD8+CD4-CCR7+CD45RA+, were sorted. V dropped 4 bases and J dropped 7 bases, with 17 bases sitting between them. Per the germline V gene, CDR1 is SEHNR and CDR2 is FQNEAQ (reference sequence). The CDR3 spans 15 residues. Study-wide results and caveats: Highly expanded clones may be undercounted when identical TCR molecules share barcodes. Clones that had above 20 RNA copies took up over 97% of effector molecules but under 1% in naive cells.

Details on this clonotype: Its antigen remains unidentified.

The sequencing input was naive CD8+ T cells from blood, with Jurkat cell RNA spiked in. Subset denoted: FACS-sorted CD8+CD4-CCR7+CD45RA+ naive T cells. The receptor's source is a human donor in good health. Some libraries in this study had Jurkat cell RNA spiked in. The chain uses TRBV7-9 and TRBJ1-5; D perhaps matches TRBD1 (6 bases). The CDR3 region is CASSSNRDFGQPQHF. The CDR3 nucleotides read TGTGCCAGCAGCTCCAACAGGGATTTTGGGCAGCCCCAGCATTTT. The full variable domain, with the rest looked up from reference TRBV7-9 and TRBJ1-5, is DTGVSQNPRHKITKRGQNVTFRCDPISEHNRLYWYRQTLGQGPEFLTYFQNEAQLEKSRLLSDRFSAERPKGSFSTLEIQRTEQGDSAMYLCASSSNRDFGQPQHFGDGTRLSIL.